There are many counts of the clone carrying this TCR beta chain. The CDR3 length is 14 residues. The V and J ends lost 3 bases and 0 bases respectively, with 9 bases between them. Germline values: CDR1 DFQATT, CDR2 SNEGSKA (reference sequence). The data were taken from a study of patients and donors after allogeneic stem cell transplantation. TCRdb reprocessed the RT-PCR reads with MiXCR, giving one entry per CDR3 protein. The sample lists some 880,000 distinct CDR3 sequences, about a sixth occurring once. This chain joins TRBV20-1 and TRBJ1-3; no firm D call. The clonotype originates from a human donor who was either an allogeneic HSCT recipient or a stem cell or donor lymphocyte infusion donor (not recorded which). It is not recorded whose cells these are; they may come from a transplant donor. Sequencing used blood, either unsorted or a sorted T cell fraction (not recorded which). CDR3 bases: TGCAGTGCTAGCTTCCGAAACTCTGGAAACACCATATATTTT. Its protein product is CSASFRNSGNTIYF.